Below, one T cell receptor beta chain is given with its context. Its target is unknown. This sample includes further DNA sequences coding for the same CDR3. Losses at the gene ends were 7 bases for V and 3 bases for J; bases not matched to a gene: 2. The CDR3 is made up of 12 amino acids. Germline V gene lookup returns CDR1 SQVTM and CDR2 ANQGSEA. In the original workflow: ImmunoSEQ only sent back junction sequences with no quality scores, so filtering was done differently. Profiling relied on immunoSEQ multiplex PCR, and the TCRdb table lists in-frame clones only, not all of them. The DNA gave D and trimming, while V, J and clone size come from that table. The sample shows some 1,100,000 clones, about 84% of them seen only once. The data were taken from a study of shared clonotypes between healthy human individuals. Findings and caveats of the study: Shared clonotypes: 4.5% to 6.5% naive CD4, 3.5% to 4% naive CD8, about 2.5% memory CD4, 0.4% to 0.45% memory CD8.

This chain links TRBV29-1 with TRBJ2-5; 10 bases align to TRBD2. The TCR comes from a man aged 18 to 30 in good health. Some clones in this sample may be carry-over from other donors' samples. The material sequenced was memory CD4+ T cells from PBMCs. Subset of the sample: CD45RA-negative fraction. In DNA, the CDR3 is TGCAGCGGGCTAGCGGGAGAAGAGACCCAGTACTTC. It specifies CSGLAGEETQYF.